This T cell receptor beta chain was found in a study of blood T cells in healthy people across ages. Germline CDR1 and CDR2: SQVTM and ANQGSEA. J lost 4 bases, V lost 4 bases, and 16 bases had no gene match. The CDR3 is 17 amino acids. Using a J-beta primer mix together with a sample-barcoded 5' primer, a second PCR was run for roughly 7 to 12 cycles. TCRdb used MiXCR to reprocess the 5' RACE reads, holding one entry per CDR3 protein. The table shows around 1,000,000 distinct CDR3 sequences, with under 30% occurring only once. The same sample was also studied in work on T cells of mothers and their children.

J is TRBJ2-3 and V is TRBV29-1; 8 nucleotides agree with TRBD2. The receptor was isolated from a girl aged 2 to 9 in good health. Sequences were obtained from blood. CDR3 coding DNA: TGCAGCGTTGTACCCTCTCGATTCGCGGGGGGATCAGATACGCAGTATTTT. Translation gives CSVVPSRFAGGSDTQYF.